The 7 T cell receptor beta chains listed next were all sequenced from one sample in a study of control samples from healthy donors and cancer patients. Produced via immunoSEQ multiplex PCR; TCRdb's table is partial and in-frame only. Of tens of thousands of clones listed, less than 95% were seen once; the top ten hold 3.5% to 4%. The material sequenced was blood. These receptors all come from a man aged 25 to 45 in good health.

The chain has TRBV24-1 and TRBJ1-2; no clear D. The germline V and J ends were trimmed by 0 bases and 5 bases, with 6 bases remaining between them. Per germline, CDR1 KGHDR and CDR2 SFDVKD. This CDR3 has 13 amino acids. This CDR3 reads CATSDLPNYGYTF. CDR3 nucleotide sequence: TGTGCCACCAGTGATTTGCCAAATTATGGCTACACCTTC.

The rearrangement uses TRBV6-4 and TRBJ1-5; D not certain. Germline CDR1 is MRHNA and CDR2 is SNTAGT. The V gene lost 4 bases and the J gene lost 1 base, with 5 bases spanning the gap. This CDR3 spans 13 amino acids. CDR3 DNA sequence: TGTGCCAGCAGTGGGTGGAGCAATCAGCCCCAGCATTTT. Translated: CASSGWSNQPQHF.

The chain couples TRBV10-1 to TRBJ1-6, with TRBD1 as a possible D gene (5 bases). CDR1 WNHNN and CDR2 SYGVQD come from the germline V gene (reference sequence). V lost 6 bases and J 6 bases, leaving 12 bases between the germline ends. The CDR3 is 14 amino acids. The CDR3 nucleotides are TGCGCCAGCAGCCCCGGGACGACTAATTCACCCCTCCACTTT. Translating it yields CASSPGTTNSPLHF.

The chain joins TRBV7-3 to TRBJ2-7; D perhaps matches TRBD1 (6 bases). CDR1 is SGHTA, CDR2 FQGTGA, per germline. The CDR3 sequence is 15 residues long. Deletions cut 5 bases from V and 6 bases from J, with 20 bases between. The CDR3 is CASSPQSTGPTEQYF. The CDR3 DNA reads TGTGCCAGCAGCCCCCAGTCCACAGGGCCAACCGAGCAGTACTTC.

The rearrangement joins TRBV7-2 to TRBJ2-4, with TRBD1 identical over 12 bases. The CDR3 spans 15 residues. The V segment lost 2 bases and the J segment 9 bases; nucleotides outside the gene matches: 5. Germline V gene sequence: CDR1 SGHTA, CDR2 FQGNSA. CDR3 coding DNA: TGTGCCAGCAGCTTATCGGGGACAGGGGGCGGCATTCAGTACTTC. Amino acid sequence: CASSLSGTGGGIQYF. The full variable domain, in which reference TRBV7-2 and TRBJ2-4 provide the parts outside the CDR3, is GAGVSQSPSNKVTEKGKDVELRCDPISGHTALYWYRQSLGQGLEFLIYFQGNSAPDKSGLPSDRFSAERTGGSVSTLTIQRTQQEDSAVYLCASSLSGTGGGIQYFGAGTRLSVL.

The chain links TRBV9 to TRBJ1-2; no clear D gene. Germline CDR1 is SGDLS and CDR2 is YYNGEE. This CDR3 region has 14 residues. With 0 bases removed from V and 0 bases from J, the gap between germline ends came to 6 bases. CDR3 DNA sequence: TGTGCCAGCAGCGTAGGAATCCCTAACTATGGCTACACCTTC. It specifies CASSVGIPNYGYTF.

J is TRBJ1-3 and V is TRBV6-1; D remains unclear. The CDR3 runs to 15 residues. V was pared by 3 bases and J by 0 bases, with 9 bases between. The germline gives CDR1 MNHNS, CDR2 SASEGT. In nucleotides, the CDR3 is TGTGCCAGCAGTGAGGACGGCGGCTCTGGAAACACCATATATTTT. Its protein product is CASSEDGGSGNTIYF.